These 20 T cell receptor beta chains were all obtained from the same sample, sequenced in a study of Graves' ophthalmopathy and Graves' hyperthyroidism listed by TCRdb under 2018. Instrument used: Illumina HiSeq 2000. For repertoire sequencing, TCR beta CDR3 regions were amplified from RNA transcripts. HTBI primers and the Qiagen OneStep RT-PCR kit were used in a first-round RT-PCR, which was followed by a second-round multiplex PCR, size selection and purification. Using fastp trimming at Q25 and MiXCR clonotype assembly, TCRdb reanalyzed the public sequencing data and kept in-frame beta chains. Entries that share a CDR3 protein sequence are merged under the most common genes and DNA. The sample table contains about 620,000 distinct CDR3 sequences; only one count was recorded for 22% of them. Around 7% of the sample is taken by the ten largest. Sample: peripheral blood. Receptors originate from a woman aged 18-29 years with stable Graves' hyperthyroidism. Some clones in this sample may be carry-over from other donors' samples. Donor details come from another sample of the same person, matched by shared clones.

The V gene is TRBV20-1, the J gene TRBJ2-7, with D perhaps matching TRBD2 (5 bases). Between the trimmed V and J ends, which lost 6 bases and 2 bases, there was a span of 20 bases. The CDR3 length is 15 residues. CDR1 and CDR2 (germline): DFQATT, SNEGSKA (reference sequence). CDR3 in DNA: TGCAGTGCAGCCGAGAGCGGACTTCAGACCTACGAGCAGTACTTC. Its translation: CSAAESGLQTYEQYF.

The rearrangement uses TRBV11-1 and TRBJ2-5, with D uncertain. This CDR3 region has 13 residues. From germline, CDR1 is SGHAT and CDR2 FQDESV (reference sequence). The V gene lost 3 bases and the J gene lost 7 bases, with 12 bases spanning the gap. The CDR3 here is CASSLGDRRTQYF. The CDR3 DNA is TGTGCCAGCAGCTTGGGCGATAGGAGGACCCAGTACTTC.

The chain recombines TRBV20-1 with TRBJ2-7; the D call may be TRBD1 or TRBD2 (5 bases each). Germline V gives CDR1 DFQATT, CDR2 SNEGSKA (reference sequence). The CDR3 extends over 13 amino acids. CDR3 coding DNA: TGCATTATCCGGGACCGAAGTTCCTACGAGCAGTACTTC. This codes for CIIRDRSSYEQYF.

Details on this clonotype: This sequence is one base from a far larger clone and is likely a read error. V is TRBV9 and J is TRBJ2-5; the D is unclear. This CDR3 has 11 residues. Looked up from germline, CDR1 is SGDLS and CDR2 is YYNGEE. DNA of the CDR3: TGTGCCAGCAGCGGCGAAGAGACCCGGTACTTC. It is translated as CASSGEETRYF.

This clonotype was counted ten times or more. The CDR3 is CAWSRDTSGNTIYF. CDR3 DNA: TGTGCCTGGAGTCGAGACACCTCTGGAAACACCATATATTTT. The chain uses TRBV30 and TRBJ1-3; D remains unclear. Germline assignment: CDR1 GTSNPN and CDR2 SVGIG (reference sequence). CDR3 size: 14 residues. Trimming took off 2 bases at V and 0 bases at J, with 8 bases between the two ends. The complete variable domain, with remaining parts taken from reference TRBV30 and TRBJ1-3, reads SQTIHQWPATLVQPVGSPLSLECTVEGTSNPNLYWYRQAAGRGLQLLFYSVGIGQISSEVPQNLSASRPQDRQFILSSKKLLLSDSGFYLCAWSRDTSGNTIYFGEGSWLTVV.

In this sample, this clonotype turned up many times. The rearrangement links TRBV2 to TRBJ1-5; a possible D gene is TRBD1 (5 bases). V was clipped by 2 bases and J by 5 bases, with 7 bases between them. This CDR3 region has 13 residues. Germline V gene sequence: CDR1 SNHLY, CDR2 FYNNEI. CDR3 region: CASSEIGDQPQHF. DNA for the CDR3: TGTGCCAGCAGTGAAATAGGGGATCAGCCCCAGCATTTT. The variable domain in full, completed from reference TRBV2 and TRBJ1-5, reads EPEVTQTPSHQVTQMGQEVILRCVPISNHLYFYWYRQILGQKVEFLVSFYNNEISEKSEIFDDQFSVERPDGSNFTLKIRSTKLEDSAMYFCASSEIGDQPQHFGDGTRLSIL.

In this sample, this clonotype turned up many times. The rearrangement uses TRBV29-1 and TRBJ2-7; possibly TRBD1 for D (5 bases). Germline-derived CDR1 and CDR2 are SQVTM and ANQGSEA. Trimming took 7 bases from V and 4 from J, leaving 11 bases between them. The CDR3 runs to 11 residues. In DNA form, the CDR3 reads TGCAGCGCCAGCCAGGGATACGAGCAGTACTTC. This sequence encodes CSASQGYEQYF.

The chain couples TRBV6-4 to TRBJ2-7; 9 bases align to TRBD1. Germline V lookup: CDR1 MRHNA, CDR2 SNTAGT. This CDR3 spans 14 amino acids. The V and J ends lost 7 bases and 2 bases, in that order; junction bases with no gene match: 6. Here the CDR3 DNA reads TGTGCCAGCACCACGGACAGGGGAACCTACGAGCAGTACTTC. This translates into CASTTDRGTYEQYF.

This clonotype was detected a few times. This chain joins TRBV6-2 or TRBV6-3 and TRBJ2-5; possibly TRBD2 for D (5 bases). V shed 5 bases and J shed 1 base, with 17 bases lying between them. This CDR3 has 16 amino acids. CDR1 MNHEY and CDR2 SVGEGT come from the germline V gene. The CDR3 bases are TGTGCCAGCAGTACACTAGTGGTTCGGGGCCAAGAGACCCAGTACTTC. Protein product: CASSTLVVRGQETQYF.

The chain is built from TRBV20-1 and TRBJ1-6, with D possibly matching TRBD1 (5 bases). Germline V CDR1 and CDR2: DFQATT, SNEGSKA (reference sequence). The CDR3 runs to 14 residues. V dropped 4 bases and J dropped 7 bases, with 14 bases sitting between them. The CDR3 nucleotides are TGCAGTGCTACCCGGTACGGGGGGAATTCACCCCTCCACTTT. Translation gives CSATRYGGNSPLHF.

This clonotype showed up many times. The chain couples TRBV6-5 to TRBJ1-1; TRBD1 is a possible D gene (6 bases). The CDR3 sequence is 13 residues long. Trimming cost V 0 bases and J 5 bases, with 7 bases left between them. CDR1 MNHEY and CDR2 SVGAGI come from the germline V gene. Written as DNA, the CDR3 is TGTGCCAGCAGTTACTCAGGGGGAACTGAAGCTTTCTTT. It yields the protein CASSYSGGTEAFF.

Ten or more counts support this clonotype. The chain combines TRBV9 with TRBJ1-1, with no clear D. In germline, CDR1 is SGDLS, CDR2 YYNGEE. The ends were cut back, 0 bases at V and 1 base at J, with 7 bases in the middle. This CDR3 has 14 residues. This chain's CDR3 is CASSVGSQNTEAFF. The CDR3 DNA reads as TGTGCCAGCAGCGTAGGCAGTCAGAACACTGAAGCTTTCTTT.

This clonotype showed up many times. The chain combines TRBV12-3 or TRBV12-4 with TRBJ1-1; TRBD1 aligns across 7 bases. Unmatched junction bases numbered 5, after V lost 7 bases and J lost 0 bases. The CDR3 loop spans 14 amino acids. CDR3 sequence (DNA): TGTGCCAGCATTAACAGGGGAGTGAACACTGAAGCTTTCTTT. This encodes CASINRGVNTEAFF.

This clonotype was detected ten times or more. CDR3 in DNA: TGTGCCAGTTATGACCCAGGATACAGGTCGTCTAATCAGCCCCAGCATTTT. Amino acids: CASYDPGYRSSNQPQHF. The chain couples TRBV28 to TRBJ1-5, with a tentative D call TRBD1 (5 bases). CDR3 length: 17 residues. V shed 9 bases and J shed 4 bases, with 25 bases lying between them. The germline CDR1 and CDR2 sequences are MDHEN and SYDVKM. The whole variable domain, filled in from reference TRBV28 and TRBJ1-5, reads DVKVTQSSRYLVKRTGEKVFLECVQDMDHENMFWYRQDPGLGLRLIYFSYDVKMKEKGDIPEGYSVSREKKERFSLILESASTNQTSMYLCASYDPGYRSSNQPQHFGDGTRLSIL.

This clonotype was recorded at least ten times. V gene TRBV6-5 combines with J gene TRBJ2-5; no firm D call. The germline CDR1 and CDR2 sequences are MNHEY and SVGAGI. V dropped 4 bases and J dropped 0 bases, with 12 bases sitting between them. CDR3 size: 15 residues. The CDR3 region has the DNA TGTGCCAGCAGTTCGTCCGCGGATTACCAAGAGACCCAGTACTTC. The encoded protein is CASSSSADYQETQYF.

The V call is TRBV11-2, the J call TRBJ1-1; D unclear. Germline CDR1 is SGHAT and CDR2 is FQNNGV. V dropped 5 bases and J dropped 1 base, with 11 bases sitting between them. There are 14 residues in the CDR3. The CDR3 region is CASSPGSANTEAFF. CDR3 DNA: TGTGCCAGCAGCCCCGGCTCAGCGAACACTGAAGCTTTCTTT.

This clonotype was picked up many times. This chain connects TRBV5-1 to TRBJ2-5; 9 bases agree with TRBD1. The CDR3 covers 15 residues. J gave up 6 bases and V 3 bases, and 9 bases lay outside the gene matches. Germline CDR1 is SGHRS and CDR2 is YFSETQ. The CDR3 reads CASSSSTGGEKTQYF. CDR3 in DNA: TGCGCCAGCAGCTCCTCAACAGGGGGCGAAAAGACCCAGTACTTC.

To note about this clonotype: A much more abundant neighbour one base away suggests this may be a read error. V is TRBV28 and J is TRBJ2-7, with D hard to call. This CDR3 has 12 amino acids. Looked up from germline, CDR1 is MDHEN and CDR2 is SYDVKM. CDR3 in amino acids: CSSSLNLYEQYF. CDR3 nucleotide sequence: TGTTCCAGCAGTTTAAATCTCTACGAGCAGTACTTC.

This chain connects TRBV5-1 to TRBJ2-7; D is tentatively TRBD1 or TRBD2 (5 bases each). The CDR3 runs to 17 residues. Trimming took 0 bases from V and 0 from J, leaving 16 bases between them. Germline CDR1 reads SGHRS; CDR2 reads YFSETQ. The CDR3 nucleotides read TGCGCCAGCAGCTTGGGAGGGGCGAGGAAGAACTCCTACGAGCAGTACTTC. The encoded protein is CASSLGGARKNSYEQYF. The whole variable domain, remainder taken from reference TRBV5-1 and TRBJ2-7, is KAGVTQTPRYLIKTRGQQVTLSCSPISGHRSVSWYQQTPGQGLQFLFEYFSETQRNKGNFPGRFSGRQFSNSRSEMNVSTLELGDSALYLCASSLGGARKNSYEQYFGPGTRLTVT.

The chain is built from TRBV30 and TRBJ1-1; the D is unclear. Germline-derived CDR1 and CDR2 are GTSNPN and SVGIG (reference sequence). The CDR3 runs 13 residues. V shed 0 bases and J shed 4 bases, with 9 bases lying between them. In DNA, the CDR3 is TGTGCCTGGAGTGTTGGGGTGTTCACTGAAGCTTTCTTT. Translating gives CAWSVGVFTEAFF.